A single sample is the source of the 9 T cell receptor beta chains below, sequenced in a study of blood T cell repertoires in COVID-19. The repertoire was sequenced with immunoSEQ multiplex PCR; TCRdb's copy has only in-frame clones and lacks some. This repertoire shows hundreds of thousands of clones, under 90% found once; its top ten account for around 18%. The sequenced material came from peripheral blood. The receptors originated from a woman aged 80 or over with active or convalescent COVID-19.

The V gene is TRBV19, the J gene TRBJ2-3, with a weak D call TRBD1 (6 bases). The CDR3 has 14 residues. CDR1 LNHDA and CDR2 SQIVND come from the germline V gene (reference sequence). Deletions cut 3 bases from V and 4 bases from J, with 11 bases between. The CDR3 DNA follows: TGTGCCAGTAGTATTACGACAGGTTCAGATACGCAGTATTTT. It is translated as CASSITTGSDTQYF.

The chain recombines TRBV7-2 with TRBJ1-1; a weak D match, TRBD1 (5 bases). The germline CDR1 and CDR2 sequences are SGHTA and FQGNSA. The V gene lost 0 bases and the J gene lost 4 bases, with 9 bases spanning the gap. The CDR3 covers 14 residues. CDR3 DNA: TGTGCCAGCAGCTTAGCAGGGGCGGCCACTGAAGCTTTCTTT. Protein product: CASSLAGAATEAFF.

V is TRBV6-5 and J is TRBJ2-7; D remains unclear. CDR3 length: 14 amino acids. V lost 0 bases, J lost 5 bases, and 11 bases lay in between. The germline CDR1 and CDR2 sequences are MNHEY and SVGAGI. CDR3: CASSYSGRIDEQYF. Here the CDR3 DNA reads TGTGCCAGCAGTTACTCAGGCAGGATCGACGAGCAGTACTTC.

The chain uses TRBV7-2 and TRBJ1-4, with 10 bases lining up with TRBD1. The V gene end was trimmed by 4 bases and the J gene end by 8 bases; junction bases not matched to a gene: 10. Germline V gives CDR1 SGHTA, CDR2 FQGNSA. The CDR3 has 16 amino acids. CDR3 sequence reads: CASSSQPGTGVEKLFF. CDR3 bases: TGTGCCAGCAGCTCCCAGCCCGGGACAGGGGTCGAAAAACTGTTTTTT.

The V call is TRBV5-6, the J call TRBJ2-3, with 9 bases identical to TRBD2. CDR1 and CDR2 from the germline V gene are SGHDT and YYEEEE. This CDR3 has 17 residues. The V segment lost 4 bases and the J segment 2 bases; nucleotides outside the gene matches: 11. CDR3: CASSHNPGLATTDTQYF. The CDR3 nucleotides are TGTGCCAGCAGCCACAACCCGGGACTAGCTACCACAGATACGCAGTATTTT.

The rearrangement joins TRBV5-1 to TRBJ2-5; weak D call: TRBD2 (5 bases). Trimming left V 5 bases short and J 1 base short, with 12 bases between. The CDR3 runs 14 residues. Per the germline V gene, CDR1 is SGHRS and CDR2 is YFSETQ. The CDR3: CASSSLDPQETQYF. CDR3 bases: TGCGCCAGCAGTTCACTAGATCCCCAAGAGACCCAGTACTTC.

The count of this clone is one. The chain employs TRBV10-3 and TRBJ2-1; TRBD2 aligns across 8 bases. V lost 2 bases, J lost 6 bases, and 12 bases stayed unmatched. The germline V gene has CDR1 ENHRY and CDR2 SYGVKD. This CDR3 region has 17 residues. The CDR3 protein is CAISEPPGLGAPNEQFF. The CDR3 DNA reads TGTGCCATCAGTGAGCCTCCGGGACTAGGGGCCCCCAATGAGCAGTTCTTC.

The chain employs TRBV4-1 and TRBJ1-5; TRBD1 might be the D (6 bases). The CDR3 has 15 amino acids. CDR1 and CDR2 from the germline V gene are MGHRA and YSYEKL. V lost 0 bases to trimming and J lost 7 bases, with 13 bases between them. CDR3 amino acids: CASSQDETGTQPQHF. The CDR3, as DNA: TGCGCCAGCAGCCAAGATGAGACAGGTACCCAGCCCCAGCATTTT.

The genes are TRBV12-2 and TRBJ1-5; the D segment call TRBD1 is taken from the table without a DNA check. TRBV12-2 is deemed a pseudogene. The CDR3 has 16 amino acids. This CDR3 is CASRLGFGQTNQPQHF. CDR3 DNA: TGTGCAAGTCGCTTAGGTTTTGGGCAGACCAATCAGCCCCAGCATTTT.